These 30 T cell receptor beta chains came from one sample sequenced in a study of CD8 T cells in ankylosing spondylitis. TCRdb independently ran MiXCR on the 5' RACE reads; one entry per CDR3 protein. Of tens of thousands of distinct CDR3 sequences listed, 16% are singletons. Sequencing was carried out using blood. Every receptor here comes from a male donor with ankylosing spondylitis or in good health (not recorded which).

In its sample, this clonotype was seen many times. The gene calls are TRBV28 and TRBJ1-5; D might be TRBD1 (6 bases). The V end was cut by 5 bases, the J end by 3 bases, with 14 bases between. The CDR3 runs 15 residues. In germline, CDR1 is MDHEN, CDR2 SYDVKM. CDR3 DNA: TGTGCCAGCAGTCCCCTTGACAGGCCCAATCAGCCCCAGCATTTT. This translates into CASSPLDRPNQPQHF. Full variable domain (rest looked up from reference TRBV28 and TRBJ1-5): DVKVTQSSRYLVKRTGEKVFLECVQDMDHENMFWYRQDPGLGLRLIYFSYDVKMKEKGDIPEGYSVSREKKERFSLILESASTNQTSMYLCASSPLDRPNQPQHFGDGTRLSIL.

V usage is TRBV28 and J usage is TRBJ2-7; 7 bases agree with TRBD1. The junction had 8 bases not matched to a gene; V was cut back by 10 bases and J by 2 bases. The length of the CDR3 is 13 residues. Germline V gives CDR1 MDHEN, CDR2 SYDVKM. This chain's CDR3 is CAITGTATYEQYF. The DNA of the CDR3 is TGTGCCATCACCGGGACAGCCACCTACGAGCAGTACTTC.

The CDR3 loop is CATRPDRYSYNEQFF. Written as DNA, the CDR3 is TGTGCCACCAGGCCGGACAGGTACTCCTACAATGAGCAGTTCTTC. The chain couples TRBV15 to TRBJ2-1; 7 bases align to TRBD1. CDR1 is LNHNV, CDR2 YYDKDF, per germline (reference sequence). The junction had 5 bases not matched to a gene; V was cut back by 6 bases and J by 0 bases. CDR3 length: 15 residues.

This clonotype was observed a handful of times. The chain recombines TRBV12-3 or TRBV12-4 with TRBJ2-2; D remains ambiguous. V was clipped by 7 bases and J by 5 bases, with 11 bases between them. CDR3 length: 13 amino acids. In nucleotides, the CDR3 is TGTGCCAGCAAGTTGGAAGGAACCGGGGAGCTGTTTTTT. Translated, it gives CASKLEGTGELFF.

This clonotype turned up a few times. The chain employs TRBV11-2 and TRBJ2-7, with D perhaps matching TRBD2 (5 bases). In germline, CDR1 is SGHAT, CDR2 FQNNGV. Trimming cost V 3 bases and J 3 bases, with 12 bases left between them. The CDR3 covers 14 residues. CDR3 in DNA: TGTGCCAGCAGCTTGATGGAGGCTAGCTACGAGCAGTACTTC. Its translation is CASSLMEASYEQYF.

V usage is TRBV7-2 and J usage is TRBJ2-3; D is perhaps TRBD1 (5 bases). Germline loops: CDR1 SGHTA, CDR2 FQGNSA. V gave up 8 bases and J gave up 4 bases, with 16 bases separating them. The CDR3 covers 14 residues. This CDR3 is CASQLAAGPDTQYF. DNA of the CDR3: TGTGCCAGCCAGTTGGCGGCAGGGCCAGATACGCAGTATTTT.

V gene TRBV20-1 combines with J gene TRBJ1-4; no firm D call. The CDR3 covers 12 residues. CDR1 DFQATT and CDR2 SNEGSKA come from the germline V gene (reference sequence). Trimming left V 3 bases short and J 5 bases short, with 7 bases between. The CDR3 protein is CSASPQNEKLFF. CDR3 in DNA: TGCAGTGCTAGCCCCCAGAATGAAAAACTGTTTTTT.

There are many counts of this clonotype. The rearrangement uses TRBV4-3 and TRBJ2-4, with no clear D. The CDR3 has 14 residues. Germline V gives CDR1 LGHNA, CDR2 YSLEER. Between the trimmed V and J ends, which lost 1 base and 9 bases, there was a span of 13 bases. The CDR3 DNA reads TGCGCCAGCAGCCAAGTCTCGGCCGGCGGCATTCAGTACTTC. Translation gives CASSQVSAGGIQYF.

This clonotype was counted only a few times. The rearrangement uses TRBV10-3 and TRBJ1-1, with 8 bases that match TRBD1. The CDR3 sequence is 15 residues long. Unmatched junction bases numbered 3, after V lost 3 bases and J lost 0 bases. Germline V gene lookup returns CDR1 ENHRY and CDR2 SYGVKD. The DNA of the CDR3 is TGTGCCATCAGTGAACGGACAGGGATGAACACTGAAGCTTTCTTT. Translated, it gives CAISERTGMNTEAFF.

This clonotype was seen a handful of times. The rearrangement joins TRBV7-2 to TRBJ2-7, with D unresolved. The CDR3 runs 14 residues. Germline CDR1 reads SGHTA; CDR2 reads FQGNSA. V shed 2 bases and J shed 7 bases, with 15 bases lying between them. This CDR3 reads CASSLRAGVEEQYF. CDR3 DNA sequence: TGTGCCAGCAGCTTAAGAGCAGGAGTGGAAGAGCAGTACTTC. Full variable domain (outside the CDR3, taken from reference TRBV7-2 and TRBJ2-7): GAGVSQSPSNKVTEKGKDVELRCDPISGHTALYWYRQSLGQGLEFLIYFQGNSAPDKSGLPSDRFSAERTGGSVSTLTIQRTQQEDSAVYLCASSLRAGVEEQYFGPGTRLTVT.

In this sample, this clonotype turned up a few times. The gene calls are TRBV7-2 and TRBJ2-3; D could derive from TRBD1 or TRBD2 (5 bases each). The CDR3 contains 16 residues. V was trimmed by 1 base and J by 6 bases, leaving 17 bases between them. The germline gives CDR1 SGHTA, CDR2 FQGNSA. The DNA for the CDR3 is TGTGCCAGCAGCTTAGACGGGACCCCTTTGGAGGATACGCAGTATTTT. This codes for CASSLDGTPLEDTQYF.

This clonotype has at least ten counts. The chain links TRBV5-1 to TRBJ2-1; tentatively, D is TRBD2 (5 bases). Trimming left V 3 bases short and J 6 bases short, with 13 bases between. Germline V CDR1 and CDR2: SGHRS, YFSETQ. CDR3 length: 14 amino acids. CDR3 sequence reads: CASSWRTGVNEQFF. The CDR3 DNA sequence: TGCGCCAGCAGCTGGAGGACTGGTGTCAATGAGCAGTTCTTC. Based on the CDR3 plus reference TRBV5-1 and TRBJ2-1, the full variable domain is KAGVTQTPRYLIKTRGQQVTLSCSPISGHRSVSWYQQTPGQGLQFLFEYFSETQRNKGNFPGRFSGRQFSNSRSEMNVSTLELGDSALYLCASSWRTGVNEQFFGPGTRLTVL.

This clonotype is a singleton in its sample. The chain links TRBV12-5 to TRBJ2-1; a weak D match, TRBD2 (5 bases). The CDR3 loop spans 12 amino acids. Germline lookup yields CDR1 LGHNT and CDR2 FRNRAP. V was cut by 5 bases and J by 9 bases, with 11 bases left in between. The CDR3 here is CASGPLAGEQFF. DNA for the CDR3: TGTGCTAGTGGTCCCTTGGCGGGTGAGCAGTTCTTC.

The chain joins TRBV29-1 to TRBJ2-7; 9 bases match TRBD2. V shed 4 bases, J shed 6 bases, and the junction held 4 bases outside the gene matches. Germline CDR1 is SQVTM and CDR2 is ANQGSEA. The CDR3 sequence is 12 residues long. The CDR3 coding sequence is TGCAGCGTTGTGCCTAGCGGGACCGAGCAGTACTTC. Its translation is CSVVPSGTEQYF.

This clonotype was counted only a few times. The chain uses TRBV20-1 and TRBJ1-5; possibly TRBD1 for D (5 bases). Germline CDR1 and CDR2: DFQATT and SNEGSKA (reference sequence). Trimming took 6 bases from V and 2 from J, leaving 8 bases between them. The CDR3 covers 12 residues. The CDR3 bases are TGCAGTGCCAGCAGGGGCAATCAGCCCCAGCATTTT. Amino acid sequence: CSASRGNQPQHF.

V usage is TRBV7-2 and J usage is TRBJ2-4; D may be TRBD2 (5 bases). V lost 1 base and J 0 bases, leaving 10 bases between the germline ends. The CDR3 covers 16 residues. Germline CDR1 SGHTA, CDR2 FQGNSA. CDR3 DNA: TGTGCCAGCAGCTTAGGCGGCGGGCTAGCCAAAAACATTCAGTACTTC. Residues: CASSLGGGLAKNIQYF.

This clonotype was recorded a few times. The junction departs from the called germline gene at one end, perhaps through a read error. J is TRBJ2-2 and V is TRBV29-1, with 10 nucleotides matching TRBD2. This CDR3 comprises 14 residues. Per germline, CDR1 SQVTM and CDR2 ANQGSEA. In DNA form, the CDR3 reads TGCAGCGCTGAAGCGGGGGGGCGCACCGGGGAGCTGTTTTTT. Its protein product is CSAEAGGRTGELFF.

This clonotype has more than one count but fewer than ten. The CDR3 reads CASSRVGSNTGELFF. The CDR3 nucleotides are TGTGCCAGCTCGCGGGTTGGGTCGAACACCGGGGAGCTGTTTTTT. This sequence joins TRBV27 and TRBJ2-2; D perhaps matches TRBD2 (5 bases). Trimming shortened V by 8 bases and J by 0 bases, and 13 bases separated the two germline ends. CDR1 and CDR2 from the germline V gene are MNHEY and SMNVEV (reference sequence). This CDR3 is 15 amino acids long.

This clonotype was counted a few times. The V call is TRBV6-1, the J call TRBJ2-5; D perhaps matches TRBD2 (5 bases). The ends were cut back, 7 bases at V and 4 bases at J, with 10 bases in the middle. Germline assignment: CDR1 MNHNS and CDR2 SASEGT. CDR3 length equals 12 residues. The DNA of the CDR3 is TGTGCCAGCAACAGCGGAATAGAGACCCAGTACTTC. This sequence encodes CASNSGIETQYF.

This clonotype was counted between two and nine times. The rearrangement joins TRBV5-1 to TRBJ2-1; TRBD2 is a possible D gene (6 bases). This CDR3 comprises 15 residues. Germline V CDR1 and CDR2: SGHRS, YFSETQ. V lost 4 bases and J lost 3, with 14 bases in between. In DNA, the CDR3 is TGCGCCAGCAGCCCGGGACTGGGGGACTACAATGAGCAGTTCTTC. Amino acid sequence: CASSPGLGDYNEQFF. Supplemented by reference TRBV5-1 and TRBJ2-1, the full variable domain reads KAGVTQTPRYLIKTRGQQVTLSCSPISGHRSVSWYQQTPGQGLQFLFEYFSETQRNKGNFPGRFSGRQFSNSRSEMNVSTLELGDSALYLCASSPGLGDYNEQFFGPGTRLTVL.

This clonotype was seen only once. The CDR3 sequence: CASSLWGGNTDTQYF. DNA of the CDR3: TGTGCCAGCAGTTTATGGGGCGGGAACACAGATACGCAGTATTTT. The rearrangement joins TRBV28 to TRBJ2-3; a possible D gene is TRBD2 (6 bases). This CDR3 is 15 amino acids long. From germline, CDR1 is MDHEN and CDR2 SYDVKM. Trimming removed 0 bases from V and 2 bases from J, with 9 bases in between.

This clonotype has a handful of counts. This chain joins TRBV6-6 and TRBJ2-2; 9 nucleotides agree with TRBD2. After removal of 8 bases from V and 7 bases from J, the junction contained 8 bases not matched to a gene. CDR3 length: 14 residues. Germline CDR1 MNHNY, CDR2 SVGAGI (reference sequence). The CDR3 loop is CASARTSGFGELFF. The CDR3 nucleotides are TGTGCCAGCGCTCGAACTAGCGGGTTCGGGGAGCTGTTTTTT.

V gene TRBV5-1 combines with J gene TRBJ2-3, with 8 positions matching TRBD1. The V gene end was trimmed by 4 bases and the J gene end by 2 bases; junction bases not matched to a gene: 6. CDR1 SGHRS and CDR2 YFSETQ come from the germline V gene. The CDR3 is 15 residues long. The CDR3 here is CASSAGQGVTDTQYF. In DNA form, the CDR3 reads TGCGCCAGCAGCGCCGGACAGGGAGTCACAGATACGCAGTATTTT.

The V and J genes are TRBV12-3 or TRBV12-4 and TRBJ2-2; 9 bases align to TRBD2. J was trimmed by 2 bases and V by 7 bases; bases with no gene match: 5. The CDR3 extends over 15 amino acids. For the CDR3, the DNA is TGTGCCAGCACCTCGACTAGCGGCAACACCGGGGAGCTGTTTTTT. Translation: CASTSTSGNTGELFF.

The V call is TRBV7-6, the J call TRBJ2-5, with 7 bases lining up with TRBD1. The germline V gene has CDR1 SGHVS and CDR2 FNYEAQ. The CDR3 covers 14 residues. With V trimmed by 1 base and J by 9 bases, 8 bases remained unmatched. CDR3 sequence reads: CASSLGGQPQAQYF. CDR3 DNA sequence: TGTGCCAGCAGCTTAGGGGGACAGCCCCAGGCCCAGTACTTC.

This clonotype occurred a few times. The chain has TRBV6-5 and TRBJ2-2; D possibly corresponds to TRBD2 (5 bases). The length of the CDR3 is 12 residues. V was trimmed by 6 bases and J by 10 bases, leaving 12 bases between them. Germline values: CDR1 MNHEY, CDR2 SVGAGI. As DNA, the CDR3 is TGTGCCAGCAGCCGCGCCGGGGTGGAGCTGTTTTTT. This sequence encodes CASSRAGVELFF.

The rearrangement uses TRBV4-3 and TRBJ2-3; D perhaps matches TRBD2 (5 bases). V lost 4 bases to trimming and J lost 0 bases, with 11 bases between them. Germline V gives CDR1 LGHNA, CDR2 YSLEER. CDR3 length: 15 residues. The CDR3 reads CASSRTFTSTDTQYF. CDR3 nucleotide sequence: TGCGCCAGCAGCCGGACTTTTACTAGCACAGATACGCAGTATTTT.

The genes are TRBV20-1 and TRBJ2-1; D might be TRBD1 (5 bases). Germline V lookup: CDR1 DFQATT, CDR2 SNEGSKA (reference sequence). V was pared by 0 bases and J by 6 bases, with 18 bases between. The CDR3 has 16 residues. CDR3 DNA: TGCAGTGCTAGAGATCTAAAATGGGGCCGAAGCAATGAGCAGTTCTTC. Residues: CSARDLKWGRSNEQFF.

This clonotype was seen a few times. As DNA, the CDR3 is TGCAGCGGGGCAGGGGACGGCGAGCAGTACTTC. Protein sequence: CSGAGDGEQYF. The V call is TRBV29-1, the J call TRBJ2-7, with TRBD1 as a possible D gene (6 bases). The CDR3 is made up of 11 amino acids. CDR1 is SQVTM and CDR2 is ANQGSEA in the germline V gene. V was clipped by 7 bases and J by 6 bases, with 13 bases between them.

This clonotype was observed a handful of times. This sequence joins TRBV5-3 and TRBJ2-5, with D unclear. TRBV5-3 is identified as an open reading frame with a role that is uncertain. Between the trimmed V and J ends, which lost 6 bases and 5 bases, there was a span of 11 bases. The CDR3 totals 12 residues. The CDR3 spells CARTPVGETQYF. The CDR3 DNA reads as TGTGCCAGAACCCCGGTGGGGGAGACCCAGTACTTC.